This T cell receptor (beta chain) was observed in a study of blood T cell repertoires in COVID-19. Study details: COVID-19 samples collected from the United States, Italy and Spain covered acute and convalescent phases. Nucleic acid was either cDNA or gDNA, and it came from T cells, B-cell-depleted T cells, or PBMCs.

While infection was still active, Seattle patients were enrolled and then followed longitudinally. About this clone itself: The junction and the germline gene differ at one end; a read error may be behind it.

As processed by the authors: Reference gene primer amplification in the assay estimated nucleated cell counts. Clones were read by immunoSEQ multiplex PCR, and TCRdb kept only the in-frame ones, dropping some. V, J and clone size are those of that table, while D and trimming were read from the DNA. There are about 300,000 clones in the sample; over 85% occur only once, and 1.8% lies in the top ten. The CDR3 is made up of 13 amino acids. CDR1 SSHAT and CDR2 FNYEAQ come from the germline V gene (reference sequence). What was sequenced was peripheral blood. The J gene is TRBJ1-4, the V gene TRBV7-7, with 8 bases lining up with TRBD1. This sequence originates from a woman aged 25 to 39 with COVID-19, enrolled during active disease. The CDR3 sequence: CASSPRQGEKLFF. CDR3 nucleotide sequence: TGTGCTAGCAGCCCCCGACAGGGGGAAAAACTGTTTTTT.